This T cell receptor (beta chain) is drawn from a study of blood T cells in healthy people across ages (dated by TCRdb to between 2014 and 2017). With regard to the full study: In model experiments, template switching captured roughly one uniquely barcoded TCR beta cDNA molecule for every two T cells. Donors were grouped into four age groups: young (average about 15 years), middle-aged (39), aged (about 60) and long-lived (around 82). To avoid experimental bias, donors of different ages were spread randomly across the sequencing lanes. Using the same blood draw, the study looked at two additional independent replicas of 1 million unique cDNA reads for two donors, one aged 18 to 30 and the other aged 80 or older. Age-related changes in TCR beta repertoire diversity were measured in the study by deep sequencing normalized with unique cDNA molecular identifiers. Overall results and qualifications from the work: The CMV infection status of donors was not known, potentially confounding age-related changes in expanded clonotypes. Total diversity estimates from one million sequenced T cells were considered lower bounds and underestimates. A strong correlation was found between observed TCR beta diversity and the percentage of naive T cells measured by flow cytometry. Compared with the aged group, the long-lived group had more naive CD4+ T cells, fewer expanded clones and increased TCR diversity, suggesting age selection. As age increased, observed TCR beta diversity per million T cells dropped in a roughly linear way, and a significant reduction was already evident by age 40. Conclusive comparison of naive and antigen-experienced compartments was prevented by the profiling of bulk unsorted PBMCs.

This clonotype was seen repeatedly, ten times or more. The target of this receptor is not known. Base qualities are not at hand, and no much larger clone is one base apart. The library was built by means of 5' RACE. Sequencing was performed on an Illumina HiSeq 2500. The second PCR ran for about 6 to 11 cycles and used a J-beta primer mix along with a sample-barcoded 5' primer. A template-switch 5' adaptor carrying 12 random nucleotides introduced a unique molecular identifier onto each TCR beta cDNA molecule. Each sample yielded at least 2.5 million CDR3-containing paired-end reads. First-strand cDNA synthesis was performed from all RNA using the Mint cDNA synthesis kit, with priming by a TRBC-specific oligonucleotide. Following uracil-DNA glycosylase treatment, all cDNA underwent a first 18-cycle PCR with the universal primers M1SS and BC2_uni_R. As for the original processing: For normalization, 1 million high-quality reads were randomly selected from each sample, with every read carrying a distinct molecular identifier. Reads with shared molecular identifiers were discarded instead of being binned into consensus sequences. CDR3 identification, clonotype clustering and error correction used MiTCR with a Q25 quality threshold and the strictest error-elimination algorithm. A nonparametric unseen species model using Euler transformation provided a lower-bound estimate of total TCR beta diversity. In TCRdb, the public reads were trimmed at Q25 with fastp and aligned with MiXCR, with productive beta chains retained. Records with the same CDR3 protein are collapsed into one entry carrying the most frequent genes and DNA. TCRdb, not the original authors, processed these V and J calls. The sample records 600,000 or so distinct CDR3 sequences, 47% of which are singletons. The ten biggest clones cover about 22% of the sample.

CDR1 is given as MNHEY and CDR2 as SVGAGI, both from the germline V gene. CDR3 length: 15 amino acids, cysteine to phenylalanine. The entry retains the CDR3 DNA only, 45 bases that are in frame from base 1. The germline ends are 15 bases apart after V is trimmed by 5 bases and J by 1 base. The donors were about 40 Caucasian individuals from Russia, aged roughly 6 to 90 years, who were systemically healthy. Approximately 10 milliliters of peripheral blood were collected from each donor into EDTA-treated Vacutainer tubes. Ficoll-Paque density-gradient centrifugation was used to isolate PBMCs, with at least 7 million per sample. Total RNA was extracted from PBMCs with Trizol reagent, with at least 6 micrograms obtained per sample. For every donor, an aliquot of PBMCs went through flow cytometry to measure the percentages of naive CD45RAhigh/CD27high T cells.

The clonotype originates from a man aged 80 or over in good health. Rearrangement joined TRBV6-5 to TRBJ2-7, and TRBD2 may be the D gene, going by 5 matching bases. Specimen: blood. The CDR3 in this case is CASSRAGGESYEQYF. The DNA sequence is TGTGCCAGCAGTCGCGCGGGCGGCGAATCCTACGAGCAGTACTTC.